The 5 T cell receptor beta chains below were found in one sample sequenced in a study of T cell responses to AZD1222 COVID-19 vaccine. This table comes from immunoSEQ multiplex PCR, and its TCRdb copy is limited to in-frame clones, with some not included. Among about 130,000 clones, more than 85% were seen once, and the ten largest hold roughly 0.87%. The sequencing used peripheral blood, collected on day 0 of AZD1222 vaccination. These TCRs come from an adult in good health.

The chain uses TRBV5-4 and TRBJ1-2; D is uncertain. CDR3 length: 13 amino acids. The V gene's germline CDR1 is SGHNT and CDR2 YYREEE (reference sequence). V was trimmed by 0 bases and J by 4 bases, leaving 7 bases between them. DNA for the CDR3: TGTGCCAGCAGCTTGGAACAGAGCTATGGCTACACCTTC. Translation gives CASSLEQSYGYTF.

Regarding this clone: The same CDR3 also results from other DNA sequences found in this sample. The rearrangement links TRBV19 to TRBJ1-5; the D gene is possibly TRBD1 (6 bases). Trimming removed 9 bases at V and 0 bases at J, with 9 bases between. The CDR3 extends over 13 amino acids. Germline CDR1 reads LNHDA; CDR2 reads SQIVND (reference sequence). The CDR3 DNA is TGTGCCAGCGGGGGCCATAGCAATCAGCCCCAGCATTTT. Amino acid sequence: CASGGHSNQPQHF.

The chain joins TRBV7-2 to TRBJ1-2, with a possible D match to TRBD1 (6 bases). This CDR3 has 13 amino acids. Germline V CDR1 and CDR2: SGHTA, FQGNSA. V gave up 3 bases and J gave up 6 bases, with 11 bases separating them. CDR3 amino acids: CASSFTGAHGYTF. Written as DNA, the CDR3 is TGTGCCAGCAGCTTTACGGGGGCGCATGGCTACACCTTC. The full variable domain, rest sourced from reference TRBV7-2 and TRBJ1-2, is GAGVSQSPSNKVTEKGKDVELRCDPISGHTALYWYRQSLGQGLEFLIYFQGNSAPDKSGLPSDRFSAERTGGSVSTLTIQRTQQEDSAVYLCASSFTGAHGYTFGSGTRLTVV.

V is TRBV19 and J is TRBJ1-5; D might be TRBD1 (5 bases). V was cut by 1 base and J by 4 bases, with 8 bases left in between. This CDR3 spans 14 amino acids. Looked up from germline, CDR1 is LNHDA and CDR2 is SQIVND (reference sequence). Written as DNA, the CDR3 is TGTGCCAGTAGTATAGGGGGGAATAATCAGCCCCAGCATTTT. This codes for CASSIGGNNQPQHF.

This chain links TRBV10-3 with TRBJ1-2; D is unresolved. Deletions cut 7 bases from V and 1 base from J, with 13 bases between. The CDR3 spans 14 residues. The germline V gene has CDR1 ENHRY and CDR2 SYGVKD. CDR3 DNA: TGTGCCATCACGCAACTACCAATTAACTATGGCTACACCTTC. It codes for CAITQLPINYGYTF.